The T cell receptor beta chain under discussion was sequenced for a study of shared clonotypes between healthy human individuals. The study's findings and limits: What naive subsets generally showed was a larger estimated richness than memory subsets showed.

Clones were read by immunoSEQ multiplex PCR, and TCRdb kept only the in-frame ones, dropping some. In the table there are fewer than 350,000 clones, around 87% of which are singletons. There are 19 residues in the CDR3. With regard to this clone: What it recognizes is unknown.

The specimen sequenced was memory CD8+ T cells sorted from blood. Subset: CD45RO+ cells pooled with CCR7-negative TemRA cells. The clonotype was recovered from a young man in good health. V gene TRBV1 combines with J gene TRBJ2-2; the table's D call of TRBD2 was not tested on the DNA. TRBV1 is designated a pseudogene. In nucleotides, the CDR3 is TGCACCAGCAGCCCCCTAGCGGGGGCCACAGACGAGGGCGCCGGGGAGCTGTTTTTT. Its protein is CTSSPLAGATDEGAGELFF.